The 19 T cell receptor beta chains given below trace back to one sample, sequenced in a study of shared clonotypes between healthy human individuals. Produced via immunoSEQ multiplex PCR; TCRdb's table is partial and in-frame only. The sample lists about 490,000 clones, 76% occurring once. Source material: PBMCs. The receptors derive from a woman aged 40 to 50 in good health. Some clones in this sample may be carry-over from other donors' samples.

V usage is TRBV6-6 and J usage is TRBJ1-5; D unclear. Germline values: CDR1 MNHNY, CDR2 SVGAGI (reference sequence). V lost 1 base and J 7 bases, leaving 14 bases between the germline ends. This CDR3 spans 15 amino acids. The CDR3: CASSYWGSSTQPQHF. DNA for the CDR3: TGTGCCAGCAGTTACTGGGGTTCGAGTACCCAGCCCCAGCATTTT.

The chain links TRBV28 to TRBJ1-1, with TRBD1 identical over 7 bases. This CDR3 is 16 amino acids long. Unmatched junction bases numbered 10, after V lost 5 bases and J lost 1 base. CDR1 is MDHEN, CDR2 SYDVKM, per germline. In nucleotides, the CDR3 is TGTGCCAGCAGTAGCCAGGGACAGTCTCGGAACACTGAAGCTTTCTTT. It codes for CASSSQGQSRNTEAFF.

The chain carries TRBV27 and TRBJ2-7, with TRBD1 identical over 7 bases. The trim removed 4 bases at V and 4 bases at J, leaving 22 bases unmatched. The CDR3 extends over 19 amino acids. The germline V gene has CDR1 MNHEY and CDR2 SMNVEV (reference sequence). The DNA of the CDR3 is TGTGCCAGCAGTTCGGGACAGTTCACTCCATCGTTTAAAGGTTACGAGCAGTACTTC. Encoded protein: CASSSGQFTPSFKGYEQYF.

V usage is TRBV18 and J usage is TRBJ2-5, with D unresolved. V shed 2 bases and J shed 3 bases, with 7 bases lying between them. CDR3 length: 13 residues. Germline assignment: CDR1 KGHSH and CDR2 LQKENI. CDR3 loop: CASSPGQKETQYF. The CDR3 DNA follows: TGTGCCAGCTCACCAGGCCAGAAAGAGACCCAGTACTTC.

The rearrangement joins TRBV9 to TRBJ2-5, with 13 positions matching TRBD2. The CDR3 is made up of 16 amino acids. The J segment lost 1 base and the V segment lost 4 bases, leaving 4 bases of the junction unmatched. Germline loops: CDR1 SGDLS, CDR2 YYNGEE. The CDR3: CASSPRLAGGQETQYF. The DNA for the CDR3 is TGTGCCAGCAGCCCTCGACTAGCGGGAGGCCAAGAGACCCAGTACTTC. Variable domain in full (rest from reference TRBV9 and TRBJ2-5): DSGVTQTPKHLITATGQRVTLRCSPRSGDLSVYWYQQSLDQGLQFLIQYYNGEERAKGNILERFSAQQFPDLHSELNLSSLELGDSALYFCASSPRLAGGQETQYFGPGTRLLVL.

This chain uses TRBV6-6 with TRBJ1-1; D not certain. Trimming cost V 2 bases and J 4 bases, with 5 bases left between them. The CDR3 totals 12 residues. Germline V gene data show CDR1 as MNHNY and CDR2 as SVGAGI (reference sequence). As DNA, the CDR3 is TGTGCCAGCAGTTACCCCCCCACTGAAGCTTTCTTT. Residues: CASSYPPTEAFF.

The genes are TRBV15 and TRBJ1-1; TRBD1 might be the D (6 bases). V lost 5 bases to trimming and J lost 2 bases, with 9 bases between them. CDR3 size: 13 residues. Per germline, CDR1 LNHNV and CDR2 YYDKDF (reference sequence). CDR3 coding DNA: TGTGCCACCAGCTTGGACAGAAACACTGAAGCTTTCTTT. This gives the protein CATSLDRNTEAFF.

The chain is built from TRBV6-5 and TRBJ2-1; D not resolved. The CDR3 extends over 12 amino acids. V was pared by 4 bases and J by 7 bases, with 8 bases between. CDR1 and CDR2 from the germline V gene are MNHEY and SVGAGI. CDR3 sequence (DNA): TGTGCCAGCAGTTCTTCATGGAATGAGCAGTTCTTC. Translated, it gives CASSSSWNEQFF.

V and J are TRBV29-1 and TRBJ1-4, with 8 bases identical to TRBD1. V dropped 7 bases and J dropped 5; count of bases not matched to a gene: 3. This CDR3 spans 12 amino acids. The germline V gene has CDR1 SQVTM and CDR2 ANQGSEA. CDR3 DNA sequence: TGCAGCGCCAGACAGGGGAATGAAAAACTGTTTTTT. It yields the protein CSARQGNEKLFF.

This clone is a singleton in its sample. The genes are TRBV28 and TRBJ1-4; unclear D gene. CDR3 size: 14 residues. Germline lookup yields CDR1 MDHEN and CDR2 SYDVKM. V lost 2 bases and J 11 bases, leaving 15 bases between the germline ends. The CDR3 DNA is TGTGCCAGCAGTTTAGGGGTGGCGGTTAGGAAACTGTTTTTT. Translating gives CASSLGVAVRKLFF.

This clone is a singleton in its sample. The chain carries TRBV15 and TRBJ2-3; TRBD2 matches 9 bases. Germline assignment: CDR1 LNHNV and CDR2 YYDKDF (reference sequence). The CDR3 extends over 17 amino acids. V trimming: 0 bases; J trimming: 0 bases; junction bases outside the gene matches: 4. The CDR3 DNA reads as TGTGCCACCAGCAGAGATAGGACTAGCGCCAGCACAGATACGCAGTATTTT. Protein sequence: CATSRDRTSASTDTQYF.

The rearrangement uses TRBV6-5 and TRBJ2-1, with unresolved D. Trimming removed 6 bases from V and 3 bases from J, with 9 bases in between. This CDR3 has 13 amino acids. Germline V lookup: CDR1 MNHEY, CDR2 SVGAGI. The CDR3 region is CASRAGLYNEQFF. CDR3 sequence (DNA): TGTGCCAGCAGGGCAGGCCTCTACAATGAGCAGTTCTTC.

To note about this clone: Since no conserved phenylalanine or tryptophan closes the CDR3, a read error is the likely cause. Because the CDR3's place on the DNA is in doubt, the DNA is left out and the CDR3 is given as listed by TCRdb. The rearrangement joins TRBV7-9 to TRBJ2-7; the table calls TRBD2, which could not be checked here. The CDR3 comprises 12 residues, both ends counted. Germline CDR1 SEHNR, CDR2 FQNEAQ (reference sequence). This CDR3 reads CASSLEFGLWYL.

The chain joins TRBV5-1 to TRBJ2-3; TRBD2 agrees at 10 bases. Trimming removed 1 base from V and 2 bases from J; junction bases left unmatched: 7. Germline V lookup: CDR1 SGHRS, CDR2 YFSETQ. The CDR3 consists of 17 residues. In DNA form, the CDR3 reads TGCGCCAGCAGCTTGTCACTGACTAGCGGGCACACAGATACGCAGTATTTT. This sequence encodes CASSLSLTSGHTDTQYF.

This clone was detected many times. The chain recombines TRBV30 with TRBJ2-4; unclear D gene. Trimming cost V 2 bases and J 0 bases, with 11 bases left between them. The V gene's germline CDR1 is GTSNPN and CDR2 SVGIG (reference sequence). This CDR3 is built from 15 residues. DNA for the CDR3: TGTGCCTGGAGTTGGCCCCAGGTAGCCAAAAACATTCAGTACTTC. As protein: CAWSWPQVAKNIQYF.

The chain couples TRBV7-8 to TRBJ2-5; possibly TRBD1 for D (5 bases). The V gene's germline CDR1 is SGHVS and CDR2 FQNEAQ. The CDR3 covers 15 residues. V lost 6 bases and J 3 bases, leaving 17 bases between the germline ends. CDR3 DNA sequence: TGTGCCAGCAGGGTAGAGACTGGGGCCGAAGAGACCCAGTACTTC. This sequence encodes CASRVETGAEETQYF.

This clone was seen ten or more times. The chain is built from TRBV19 and TRBJ1-2; 10 positions agree with TRBD1. V lost 1 base to trimming and J lost 4 bases; unmatched junction nucleotides: 3. CDR1 and CDR2 from the germline V gene are LNHDA and SQIVND (reference sequence). The CDR3 loop spans 15 amino acids. CDR3 sequence (DNA): TGTGCCAGTAGTATAGCGACAGGGGGCACCTATGGCTACACCTTC. It translates to CASSIATGGTYGYTF.

The V call is TRBV18, the J call TRBJ2-5, with a weak D call TRBD2 (5 bases). CDR1 KGHSH and CDR2 LQKENI come from the germline V gene. There are 14 residues in the CDR3. Trimming pared 2 bases from V and 1 base from J, leaving 8 bases between. The CDR3 loop reads CASSPEAVQETQYF. The CDR3 nucleotides are TGTGCCAGCTCACCAGAAGCGGTCCAAGAGACCCAGTACTTC. Filled out from reference TRBV18 and TRBJ2-5, the complete variable domain reads NAGVMQNPRHLVRRRGQEARLRCSPMKGHSHVYWYRQLPEEGLKFMVYLQKENIIDESGMPKERFSAEFPKEGPSILRIQQVVRGDSAAYFCASSPEAVQETQYFGPGTRLLVL.

The rearrangement joins TRBV15 to TRBJ1-1; no definite D call. Germline CDR1 LNHNV, CDR2 YYDKDF (reference sequence). This CDR3 is 12 amino acids long. V lost 3 bases to trimming and J lost 1 base, with 3 bases between them. DNA for the CDR3: TGTGCCACCAGCAGGACGAACACTGAAGCTTTCTTT. Its translation is CATSRTNTEAFF.